The subject of this entry is one TCR beta chain. Its recognized antigen is unknown. Base qualities are not recorded, but no much larger clone differs from it by a single base. This sample is drawn from a study of blood T cell repertoires in COVID-19 (TCRdb year 2020). Looking at the study overall: The collaborator samples originated in the United States, Italy and Spain and spanned the acute and convalescent phases of COVID-19. The prospective study material was composed of cDNA or gDNA derived from T cells, B-cell-depleted T cells, or PBMCs. Subjects who had been exposed to COVID-19, were actively infected with it, or had recovered from it provided the deeply sampled blood TCRbeta repertoires that made up the dataset. The repertoires were released in a freely available public database intended as a resource for research on the immune response to SARS-CoV-2. The samples were drawn from the first 160 participants of the ongoing ImmuneRACE study and from about 1,200 subjects provided by 6 global collaborators. The sample metadata nearly always contained a de-identified subject ID, COVID-19 status, age in years and sex. Where HLA class I and class II types were available, the types were taken from metadata supplied by the sample provider, not from assay-based typing.

Participants in the prospective study were aged roughly 18 to 95 years, lived in approximately 26 United States geographic areas, and enrolled through a virtual design. To assign participants to cohorts, the prospective study relied on clinical history that participants themselves reported in a screening survey and a study questionnaire. For ImmuneRACE Cohort 3, a participant was defined as recovered based on two consecutive negative NP/OP PCR tests, clearance by a healthcare professional, or resolution of symptoms. In the prospective study, mobile phlebotomists collected whole blood, serum and a nasopharyngeal or oropharyngeal swab from each participant. Participants in the prospective study had the option to provide additional blood draws and questionnaires over an approximately 2-month period. Before DNA extraction, blood samples from the prospective study were shipped at room temperature or frozen.

The immunoSEQ Assay, a bias-controlled multiplex PCR, was used to amplify TCRbeta CDR3 regions from genomic DNA. As for how the authors treated the data: Nucleated cell counts per sample were estimated from amplification of reference gene primers within the assay. To quantify the absolute abundance of each unique TCRbeta CDR3 rearrangement, sequence reads were collapsed and filtered. For each sample, productive Simpson clonality was calculated as the square root of Simpson's diversity index over productive rearrangements. The immuneACCESS repertoire file appears here via TCRdb, limited to in-frame rearrangements. These files lack a portion of the clones; in checked studies, under half of the deficit traces to unresolved V genes, and the cause of the others is not known. V and J calls and clone size are those listed in that table; D and trimming were worked out from the DNA. For this sample there are 90,000 to 120,000 clones; approximately 83% appear just once. Clones ranked in the top ten supply 2.7% of the sample.

In the germline V gene (reference sequence), CDR1 corresponds to LGHDT and CDR2 to YNNKEL. From the cysteine up to the phenylalanine, the CDR3 has a length of 16 residues. Only the CDR3 portion is preserved as DNA: 48 bases, with reading frame beginning at the first base. V loses 1 base, J loses 2 bases, and the germline ends lie 14 bases apart. Overall results and qualifications from the work: The quantity of clinical and demographic metadata differed by source and by participant and was supplied without curation.

Sequencing was carried out using PBMCs or T cells enriched from blood (not recorded which). Recombination linked TRBV3-1 (or the pseudogene TRBV3-2) to TRBJ2-5, and perhaps TRBD1 as D gene, on 6 matching bases. The sequence came from a woman aged 45-59 years who had recovered from COVID-19. This receptor has the CDR3 CASSQGQVRRQETQYF. The sequenced DNA: TGTGCCAGCAGCCAAGGACAGGTTCGCCGACAAGAGACCCAGTACTTC.